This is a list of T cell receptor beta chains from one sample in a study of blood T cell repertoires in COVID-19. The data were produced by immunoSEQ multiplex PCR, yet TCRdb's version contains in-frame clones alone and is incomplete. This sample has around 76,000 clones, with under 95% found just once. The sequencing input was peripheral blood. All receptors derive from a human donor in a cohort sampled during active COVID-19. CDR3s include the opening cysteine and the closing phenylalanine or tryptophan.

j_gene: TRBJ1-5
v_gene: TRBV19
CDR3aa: CASSSRDRGRSYTRIGNQPQHF

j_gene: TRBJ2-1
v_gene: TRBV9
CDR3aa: CASSRGDYIKNEQFF

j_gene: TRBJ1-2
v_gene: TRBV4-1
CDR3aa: CASSRQVNLYGYTF

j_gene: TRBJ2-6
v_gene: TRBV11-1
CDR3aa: CASSSGGAGANVLTF

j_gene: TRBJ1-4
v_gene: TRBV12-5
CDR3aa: CASGLVIQGGLANEKLFF

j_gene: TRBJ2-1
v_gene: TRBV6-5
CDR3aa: CASRFEGGEQFF

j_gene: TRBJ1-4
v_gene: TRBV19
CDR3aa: CASSISDYATNEKLFF

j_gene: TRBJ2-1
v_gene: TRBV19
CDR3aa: CASSPPYGGREQFF

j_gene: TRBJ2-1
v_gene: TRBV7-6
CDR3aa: CASSLGTGVSYNEQFF

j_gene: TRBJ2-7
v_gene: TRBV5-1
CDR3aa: CASSLAGSVEQYF

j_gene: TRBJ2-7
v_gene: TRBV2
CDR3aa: CASSENISEQYF